This T cell receptor (beta chain) stems from a study of cytomegalovirus exposure and HLA in healthy donors. The CDR3 spans 14 residues. Germline assignment: CDR1 KGHSH and CDR2 LQKENI. V gave up 3 bases and J gave up 5 bases; unmatched junction bases: 5. Primers included in the PCR were 60 Vbeta and 13 Jbeta primers. The data were produced by immunoSEQ multiplex PCR, yet TCRdb's version contains in-frame clones alone and is incomplete. In all, the sample yields 77,000 or so clones. V gene TRBV18 combines with J gene TRBJ2-5; 8 nucleotides align to TRBD1. Sequenced sample: PBMCs. This sequence was found in a young man in good health and CMV-seronegative. The CDR3 reads CASSPRTGMETQYF. The CDR3 nucleotides read TGTGCCAGCTCACCTCGGACAGGGATGGAGACCCAGTACTTC.